A single sample gave rise to the 25 T cell receptor beta chains below, sequenced in a study of T cells in Graves' hyperthyroidism and ophthalmopathy. TCR beta CDR3 region amplification was performed from RNA transcripts. Researchers ran a first-round RT-PCR on the TCR CDR3 using the HTBI primer set. TCRdb reanalysed the multiplex PCR reads using MiXCR and keeps one entry per CDR3 protein. The data hold approximately 220,000 distinct CDR3 sequences, with around 19% observed a single time. Sequencing was performed on blood. These receptors were collected from a middle-aged man with Graves' hyperthyroidism.

Ten or more counts support this clonotype. The rearrangement uses TRBV15 and TRBJ2-7; maybe TRBD1 (6 bases). The CDR3 totals 14 residues. Germline-derived CDR1 and CDR2 are LNHNV and YYDKDF (reference sequence). The germline V and J ends were trimmed by 0 bases and 5 bases, with 11 bases remaining between them. Here the CDR3 reads CATSRETGRHEQYF. The CDR3 nucleotides read TGTGCCACCAGCAGAGAAACAGGGCGGCACGAGCAGTACTTC.

Many counts were recorded for this clonotype. The chain links TRBV19 to TRBJ1-2; no clear D. V lost 6 bases, J lost 6 bases, and 14 bases lay in between. The CDR3 extends over 13 amino acids. Germline lookup yields CDR1 LNHDA and CDR2 SQIVND (reference sequence). DNA for the CDR3: TGTGCCAGTAGCCCTCAACTCGGTCATGGCTACACCTTC. Translation gives CASSPQLGHGYTF.

This clonotype appeared many times. The rearrangement uses TRBV3-1 and TRBJ1-3, with TRBD1 matching over 7 bases. From germline, CDR1 is LGHDT and CDR2 YNNKEL (reference sequence). The CDR3 runs to 15 residues. V lost 4 bases to trimming and J lost 4 bases; unmatched junction nucleotides: 7. The CDR3: CASSLSGRGGNTIYF. The CDR3 region has the DNA TGTGCCAGCAGCCTCTCTGGCAGGGGGGGAAACACCATATATTTT.

The genes are TRBV11-2 and TRBJ2-7, with 7 bases identical to TRBD1. Looked up from germline, CDR1 is SGHAT and CDR2 is FQNNGV. V gave up 1 base and J gave up 1 base; unmatched junction bases: 7. This CDR3 has 16 amino acids. The CDR3 loop is CASSLAFPRGSYEQYF. CDR3 nucleotide sequence: TGTGCCAGCAGCTTAGCTTTCCCCAGGGGGTCCTACGAGCAGTACTTC. The full variable domain, with the rest looked up from reference TRBV11-2 and TRBJ2-7, is EAGVAQSPRYKIIEKRQSVAFWCNPISGHATLYWYQQILGQGPKLLIQFQNNGVVDDSQLPKDRFSAERLKGVDSTLKIQPAKLEDSAVYLCASSLAFPRGSYEQYFGPGTRLTVT.

The CDR3 nucleotides read TGTGCCAGCAGCGTAGAGGACGGGAGGGTGTGGCCCCAGCATTTT. This encodes CASSVEDGRVWPQHF. The chain employs TRBV9 and TRBJ1-5; the D is unclear. Looked up from germline, CDR1 is SGDLS and CDR2 is YYNGEE. The CDR3 runs to 15 residues. The V end was cut by 0 bases, the J end by 9 bases, with 16 bases between.

This clonotype appeared many times. The rearrangement links TRBV6-1 to TRBJ1-6; D not resolved. The germline V and J ends were trimmed by 7 bases and 2 bases, with 15 bases remaining between them. The CDR3 runs to 16 residues. The germline V gene encodes CDR1 MNHNS and CDR2 SASEGT. The CDR3 nucleotides read TGTGCCAGCACCCGAGGAGGGAGAACCTATAATTCACCCCTCCACTTT. As protein: CASTRGGRTYNSPLHF.

The chain recombines TRBV3-1 with TRBJ1-2; 8 bases map to TRBD1. Germline values: CDR1 LGHDT, CDR2 YNNKEL (reference sequence). This CDR3 is 14 amino acids long. J was trimmed by 6 bases and V by 4 bases; bases with no gene match: 7. For the CDR3, the DNA is TGTGCCAGCAGCCCGACAGGGGTCGACCATGGCTACACCTTC. Amino acid sequence: CASSPTGVDHGYTF.

V gene TRBV5-5 combines with J gene TRBJ2-5; TRBD1 or TRBD2 may be the D gene (5 bases each). The germline gives CDR1 SGHKS, CDR2 YYEKEE (reference sequence). There are 15 residues in the CDR3. The V end lost 4 bases, the J end lost 5 bases, and 18 bases lay between the germline ends. CDR3 amino acids: CASSQGAGLLETQYF. The CDR3 DNA sequence: TGTGCCAGCAGCCAAGGGGCGGGCCTTCTGGAGACCCAGTACTTC.

This clonotype was seen a few times. V and J are TRBV28 and TRBJ1-3; D gene unclear. Trimming took off 3 bases at V and 0 bases at J, with 9 bases between the two ends. The CDR3 runs to 15 residues. Germline-derived CDR1 and CDR2 are MDHEN and SYDVKM. The CDR3 sequence: CASSFPGLSGNTIYF. Written as DNA, the CDR3 is TGTGCCAGCAGTTTTCCAGGCCTCTCTGGAAACACCATATATTTT.

The table lists this clonotype with many counts. The V call is TRBV6-1, the J call TRBJ2-7; D gene ambiguous. The germline V gene encodes CDR1 MNHNS and CDR2 SASEGT. This CDR3 comprises 13 residues. The V gene lost 4 bases and the J gene lost 0 bases, with 7 bases spanning the gap. The CDR3 DNA reads TGTGCCAGCAGTGTTAGTCCCTCCTACGAGCAGTACTTC. This sequence encodes CASSVSPSYEQYF.

V gene TRBV9 combines with J gene TRBJ2-1; D uncertain. Trimming took 1 base from V and 4 from J, leaving 12 bases between them. The CDR3 runs to 15 residues. Per germline, CDR1 SGDLS and CDR2 YYNGEE. The CDR3 spells CASSVRAERYNEQFF. Here the CDR3 DNA reads TGTGCCAGCAGCGTACGGGCAGAGAGATACAATGAGCAGTTCTTC.

In its sample, this clonotype was seen many times. The V gene is TRBV14, the J gene TRBJ1-1; a possible D gene is TRBD1 (5 bases). Germline assignment: CDR1 SGHDN and CDR2 FVKESK. There are 13 residues in the CDR3. V was cut by 0 bases and J by 5 bases, with 7 bases left in between. DNA of the CDR3: TGTGCCAGCAGCCAAGATTGGGGGACTGAAGCTTTCTTT. This codes for CASSQDWGTEAFF.

In this sample, this clonotype turned up many times. The chain employs TRBV7-2 and TRBJ1-2; D might be TRBD1 (6 bases). Germline V gene sequence: CDR1 SGHTA, CDR2 FQGNSA. The CDR3 covers 15 residues. The V end was cut by 4 bases, the J end by 0 bases, with 12 bases between. The CDR3 DNA reads TGTGCCAGCAGCTCAACGGGGGGCCCTAACTATGGCTACACCTTC. Encoded protein: CASSSTGGPNYGYTF.

The chain has TRBV9 and TRBJ1-6; D unresolved. Germline V gene lookup returns CDR1 SGDLS and CDR2 YYNGEE. Trimming stripped 2 bases from V and 5 bases from J, with 11 bases between. This CDR3 is 15 amino acids long. The CDR3 is CASSVQTAHNSPLHF. The CDR3 coding sequence is TGTGCCAGCAGCGTCCAGACTGCCCATAATTCACCCCTCCACTTT. The full variable domain, completed using reference TRBV9 and TRBJ1-6, is DSGVTQTPKHLITATGQRVTLRCSPRSGDLSVYWYQQSLDQGLQFLIQYYNGEERAKGNILERFSAQQFPDLHSELNLSSLELGDSALYFCASSVQTAHNSPLHFGNGTRLTVT.

The V and J genes are TRBV7-2 and TRBJ2-3, with D hard to call. The CDR3 runs to 13 residues. Germline V lookup: CDR1 SGHTA, CDR2 FQGNSA. The V gene lost 1 base and the J gene lost 6 bases, with 8 bases spanning the gap. The CDR3 coding sequence is TGTGCCAGCAGCTTAGTATACGTGGATACGCAGTATTTT. As protein: CASSLVYVDTQYF.

This clonotype has a count of ten or more. V is TRBV20-1 and J is TRBJ2-7; TRBD2 agrees at 14 bases. There are 13 residues in the CDR3. In germline, CDR1 is DFQATT, CDR2 SNEGSKA (reference sequence). CDR3 DNA: TGCAGGGCGACTAGCGGGGGGGGGTACGAGCAGTACTTC. It encodes CRATSGGGYEQYF.

This clonotype was detected a few times. V usage is TRBV15 and J usage is TRBJ1-2, with 9 bases matching TRBD1. The trim removed 3 bases at V and 6 bases at J, leaving 11 bases unmatched. This CDR3 region has 16 residues. Per the germline V gene, CDR1 is LNHNV and CDR2 is YYDKDF (reference sequence). The CDR3 DNA is TGTGCCACCAGCAGGGTAAGGGACAGGGACGACGATGGCTACACCTTC. Its protein is CATSRVRDRDDDGYTF. Full variable domain (missing parts from reference TRBV15 and TRBJ1-2): DAMVIQNPRYQVTQFGKPVTLSCSQTLNHNVMYWYQQKSSQAPKLLFHYYDKDFNNEADTPDNFQSRRPNTSFCFLDIRSPGLGDTAMYLCATSRVRDRDDDGYTFGSGTRLTVV.

The genes are TRBV2 and TRBJ1-2; 10 bases are shared with TRBD1. J was trimmed by 3 bases and V by 2 bases; bases with no gene match: 6. The CDR3 totals 16 residues. Germline lookup yields CDR1 SNHLY and CDR2 FYNNEI. CDR3 in amino acids: CASSEMGQGIDYGYTF. In nucleotides, the CDR3 is TGTGCCAGCAGTGAAATGGGACAGGGGATCGACTATGGCTACACCTTC.

This clonotype was counted many times. The chain combines TRBV7-9 with TRBJ2-7, with 10 nucleotides matching TRBD1. The germline V gene has CDR1 SEHNR and CDR2 FQNEAQ (reference sequence). This CDR3 is built from 14 residues. Trimming removed 4 bases from V and 5 bases from J; junction bases left unmatched: 5. In DNA form, the CDR3 reads TGTGCCAGCAGCTCGGGACAGGGGTTCCACGAGCAGTACTTC. The encoded protein is CASSSGQGFHEQYF.

This clonotype was detected a few times. The chain employs TRBV30 and TRBJ1-2; TRBD1 might be the D (5 bases). V was cut by 2 bases and J by 3 bases, with 16 bases left in between. The CDR3 length is 15 residues. Germline assignment: CDR1 GTSNPN and CDR2 SVGIG (reference sequence). CDR3 region: CAWSIRPEGDYGYTF. The CDR3 coding sequence is TGTGCCTGGAGTATTCGGCCCGAAGGGGACTATGGCTACACCTTC.

Many counts were recorded for this clonotype. The V call is TRBV11-3, the J call TRBJ2-1, with D unresolved. Trimming left V 2 bases short and J 10 bases short, with 12 bases between. CDR3 length: 13 residues. The germline gives CDR1 SGHNT, CDR2 YENEEA. CDR3 in DNA: TGTGCCAGCAGCTTAACCACCCTGGCCGAGCAGTTCTTC. It codes for CASSLTTLAEQFF. The variable domain in full, with the rest retrieved from reference TRBV11-3 and TRBJ2-1, is EAGVVQSPRYKIIEKKQPVAFWCNPISGHNTLYWYLQNLGQGPELLIRYENEEAVDDSQLPKDRFSAERLKGVDSTLKIQPAELGDSAVYLCASSLTTLAEQFFGPGTRLTVL.

This clonotype was found many times. V and J are TRBV6-1 and TRBJ1-1, with D unresolved. V was cut by 5 bases and J by 0 bases, with 7 bases left in between. Per germline, CDR1 MNHNS and CDR2 SASEGT. The CDR3 runs to 13 residues. The CDR3 DNA is TGTGCCAGCAGTTCACACATGAACACTGAAGCTTTCTTT. Protein product: CASSSHMNTEAFF.

The sample holds many counts of this clonotype. V usage is TRBV2 and J usage is TRBJ1-5; no definite D call. Germline V gene sequence: CDR1 SNHLY, CDR2 FYNNEI. V lost 4 bases to trimming and J lost 4 bases, with 8 bases between them. The CDR3 consists of 13 residues. The CDR3 region is CASSGRANQPQHF. As DNA, the CDR3 is TGTGCCAGCAGTGGACGGGCAAATCAGCCCCAGCATTTT.

This clonotype showed up just a few times. The chain employs TRBV12-3 or TRBV12-4 and TRBJ2-3, with D possibly TRBD1 on 6 matching bases. The germline V and J ends were trimmed by 6 bases and 10 bases, with 20 bases remaining between them. CDR3 length: 14 amino acids. The CDR3 sequence: CASRLPTGSVSQYF. CDR3 bases: TGTGCCAGCAGACTTCCCACAGGGTCCGTTTCGCAGTATTTT.

The table lists this clonotype with many counts. This chain connects TRBV10-3 to TRBJ1-3; D not certain. Germline V lookup: CDR1 ENHRY, CDR2 SYGVKD. This CDR3 spans 13 amino acids. V gave up 4 bases and J gave up 4 bases, with 8 bases separating them. CDR3: CAISASSGNTIYF. CDR3 coding DNA: TGTGCCATCAGTGCCTCCTCCGGAAACACCATATATTTT.